The clone carrying this TCR beta chain was recorded a few times. Its specificity is not known. This sample was taken from a study of T-cell memory formation after mild COVID-19. V shed 6 bases and J shed 2 bases, with 11 bases lying between them. The CDR3 has 14 amino acids. Germline V CDR1 and CDR2: MDHEN, SYDVKM. Overall study results and limits: Clones that got smaller from day 15 to 85 had even CD4/CD8, while clones growing later tipped toward CD4+.

Constant-segment primers served in 5'RACE that generated TCR alpha and TCR beta cDNA libraries bearing sample barcodes and UMIs. TCRdb fed the 5' RACE reads into MiXCR, producing one record per CDR3 protein. The sample holds about 440,000 distinct CDR3 sequences; about 19% are singletons and the top ten take approximately 8.1%. The genes are TRBV28 and TRBJ2-1; D unresolved. The receptor comes from an adult woman who had mild COVID-19 (a few samples of this study predate the infection). Cell type and time point are not known. The specimen was PBMCs or a T cell subset sorted from them (not recorded which). CDR3 in DNA: TGTGCCAGCAGCCAGCCCGGGCCCTACAATGAGCAGTTCTTC. It encodes CASSQPGPYNEQFF.